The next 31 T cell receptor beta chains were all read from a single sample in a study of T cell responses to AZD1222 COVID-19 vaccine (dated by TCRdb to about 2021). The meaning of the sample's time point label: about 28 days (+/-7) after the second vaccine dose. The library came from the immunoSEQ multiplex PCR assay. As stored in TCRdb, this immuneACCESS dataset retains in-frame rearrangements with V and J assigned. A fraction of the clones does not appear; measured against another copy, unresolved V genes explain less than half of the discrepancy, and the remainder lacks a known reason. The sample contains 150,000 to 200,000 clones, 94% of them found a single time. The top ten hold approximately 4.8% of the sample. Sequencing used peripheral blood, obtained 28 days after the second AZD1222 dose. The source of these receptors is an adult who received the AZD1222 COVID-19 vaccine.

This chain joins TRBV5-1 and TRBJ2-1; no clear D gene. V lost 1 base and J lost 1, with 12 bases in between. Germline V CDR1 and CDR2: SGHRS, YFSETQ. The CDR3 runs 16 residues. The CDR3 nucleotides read TGCGCCAGCAGCTTGATACCCGGTTCTTCCTACAATGAGCAGTTCTTC. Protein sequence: CASSLIPGSSYNEQFF.

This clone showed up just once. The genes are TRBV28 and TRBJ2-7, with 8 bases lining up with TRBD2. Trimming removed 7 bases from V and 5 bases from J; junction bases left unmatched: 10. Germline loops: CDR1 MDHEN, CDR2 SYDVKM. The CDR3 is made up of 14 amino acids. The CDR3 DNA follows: TGTGCCAGCACCTCGGGAGGGCCTGTTGACGAGCAGTACTTC. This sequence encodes CASTSGGPVDEQYF. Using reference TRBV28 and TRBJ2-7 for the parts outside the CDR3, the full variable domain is DVKVTQSSRYLVKRTGEKVFLECVQDMDHENMFWYRQDPGLGLRLIYFSYDVKMKEKGDIPEGYSVSREKKERFSLILESASTNQTSMYLCASTSGGPVDEQYFGPGTRLTVT.

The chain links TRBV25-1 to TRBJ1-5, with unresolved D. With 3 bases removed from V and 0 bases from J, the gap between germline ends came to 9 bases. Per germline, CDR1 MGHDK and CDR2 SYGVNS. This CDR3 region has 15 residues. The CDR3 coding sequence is TGTGCCAGCAGTGACCGCCAGGATAGCAATCAGCCCCAGCATTTT. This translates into CASSDRQDSNQPQHF.

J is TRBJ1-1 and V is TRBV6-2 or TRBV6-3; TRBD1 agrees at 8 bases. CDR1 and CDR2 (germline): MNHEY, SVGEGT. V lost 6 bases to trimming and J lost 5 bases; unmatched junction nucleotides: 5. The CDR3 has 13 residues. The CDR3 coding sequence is TGTGCCAGCAGCCAAACAGGGGGGACTGAAGCTTTCTTT. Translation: CASSQTGGTEAFF.

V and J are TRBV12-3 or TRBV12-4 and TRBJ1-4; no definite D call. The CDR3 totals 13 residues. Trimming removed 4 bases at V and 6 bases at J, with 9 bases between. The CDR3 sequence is CASSSGSDEKLFF. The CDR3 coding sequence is TGTGCCAGCAGTTCGGGGTCTGATGAAAAACTGTTTTTT.

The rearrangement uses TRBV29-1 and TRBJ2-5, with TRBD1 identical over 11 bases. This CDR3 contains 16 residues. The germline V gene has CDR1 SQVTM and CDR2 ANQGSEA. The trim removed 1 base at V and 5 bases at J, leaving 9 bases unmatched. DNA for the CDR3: TGCAGCGTTGAAGGTCCGGGACAGGGGGTATGGGAGACCCAGTACTTC. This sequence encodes CSVEGPGQGVWETQYF.

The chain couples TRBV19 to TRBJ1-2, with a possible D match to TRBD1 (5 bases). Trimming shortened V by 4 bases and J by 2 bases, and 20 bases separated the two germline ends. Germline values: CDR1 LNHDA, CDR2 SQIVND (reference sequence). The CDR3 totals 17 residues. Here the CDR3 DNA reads TGTGCCAGTAGTACCCTCTCAGGGCATAAGTTCAACTATGGCTACACCTTC. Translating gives CASSTLSGHKFNYGYTF. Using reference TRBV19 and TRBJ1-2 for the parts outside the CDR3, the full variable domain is DGGITQSPKYLFRKEGQNVTLSCEQNLNHDAMYWYRQDPGQGLRLIYYSQIVNDFQKGDIAEGYSVSREKKESFPLTVTSAQKNPTAFYLCASSTLSGHKFNYGYTFGSGTRLTVV.

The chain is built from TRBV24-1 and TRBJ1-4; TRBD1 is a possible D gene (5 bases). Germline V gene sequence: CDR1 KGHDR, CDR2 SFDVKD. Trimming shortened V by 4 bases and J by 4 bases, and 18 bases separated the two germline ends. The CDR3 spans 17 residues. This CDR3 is CATSDSPRQPLNEKLFF. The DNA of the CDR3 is TGTGCCACCAGTGACAGCCCCAGACAGCCCCTTAATGAAAAACTGTTTTTT.

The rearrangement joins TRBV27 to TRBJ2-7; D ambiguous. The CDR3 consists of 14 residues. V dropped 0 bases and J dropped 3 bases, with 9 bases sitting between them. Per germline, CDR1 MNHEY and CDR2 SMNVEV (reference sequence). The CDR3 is CASSLSKGNYEQYF. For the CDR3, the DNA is TGTGCCAGCAGTTTATCAAAGGGAAACTACGAGCAGTACTTC.

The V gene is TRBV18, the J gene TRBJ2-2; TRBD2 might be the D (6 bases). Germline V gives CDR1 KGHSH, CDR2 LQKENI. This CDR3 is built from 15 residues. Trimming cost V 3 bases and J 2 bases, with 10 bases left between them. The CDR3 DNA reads TGTGCCAGCTCACCGGGACTCCCCAACACCGGGGAGCTGTTTTTT. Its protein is CASSPGLPNTGELFF.

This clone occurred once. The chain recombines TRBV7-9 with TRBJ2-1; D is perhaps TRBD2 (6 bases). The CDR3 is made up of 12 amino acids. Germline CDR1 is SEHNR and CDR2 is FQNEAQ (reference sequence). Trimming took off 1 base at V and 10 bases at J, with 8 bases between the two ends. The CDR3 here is CASSLGTTEQFF. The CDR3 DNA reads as TGTGCCAGCAGCTTAGGGACTACCGAGCAGTTCTTC.

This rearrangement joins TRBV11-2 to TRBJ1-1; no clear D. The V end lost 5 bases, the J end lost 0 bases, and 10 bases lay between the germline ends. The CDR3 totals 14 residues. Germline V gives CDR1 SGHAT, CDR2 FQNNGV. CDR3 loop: CASSPAVMNTEAFF. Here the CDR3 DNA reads TGTGCCAGCAGCCCCGCGGTCATGAACACTGAAGCTTTCTTT.

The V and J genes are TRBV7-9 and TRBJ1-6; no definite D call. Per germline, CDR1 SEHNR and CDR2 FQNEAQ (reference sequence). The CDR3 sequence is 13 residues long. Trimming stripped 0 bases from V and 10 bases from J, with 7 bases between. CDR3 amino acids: CASSLAGRSPLHF. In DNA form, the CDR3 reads TGTGCCAGCAGCTTAGCGGGCCGCTCACCCCTCCACTTT.

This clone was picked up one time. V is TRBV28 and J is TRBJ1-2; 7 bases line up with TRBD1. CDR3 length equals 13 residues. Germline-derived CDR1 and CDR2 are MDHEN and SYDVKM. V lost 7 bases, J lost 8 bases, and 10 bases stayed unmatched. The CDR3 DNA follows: TGTGCCAGCACCGTACGACAGGGACGGGGCTACACCTTC. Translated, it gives CASTVRQGRGYTF.

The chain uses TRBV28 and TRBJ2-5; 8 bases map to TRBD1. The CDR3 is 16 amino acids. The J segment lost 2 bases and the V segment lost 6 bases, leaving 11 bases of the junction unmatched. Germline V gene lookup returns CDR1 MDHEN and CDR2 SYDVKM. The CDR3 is CASRPWTGRNQETQYF. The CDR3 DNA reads TGTGCCAGCAGGCCGTGGACAGGGCGAAATCAAGAGACCCAGTACTTC.

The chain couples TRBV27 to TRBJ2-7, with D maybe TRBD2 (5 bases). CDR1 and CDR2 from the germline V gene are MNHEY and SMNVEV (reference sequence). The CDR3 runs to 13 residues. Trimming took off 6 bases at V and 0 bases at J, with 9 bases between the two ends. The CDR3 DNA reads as TGTGCCAGCAGCCTACGGGGCTCCTACGAGCAGTACTTC. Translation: CASSLRGSYEQYF.

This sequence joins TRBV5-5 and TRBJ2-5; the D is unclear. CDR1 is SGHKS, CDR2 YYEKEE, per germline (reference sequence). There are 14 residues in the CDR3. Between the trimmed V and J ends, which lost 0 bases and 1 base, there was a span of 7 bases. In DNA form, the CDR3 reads TGTGCCAGCAGCTTGGCGGGTCTCCAAGAGACCCAGTACTTC. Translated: CASSLAGLQETQYF.

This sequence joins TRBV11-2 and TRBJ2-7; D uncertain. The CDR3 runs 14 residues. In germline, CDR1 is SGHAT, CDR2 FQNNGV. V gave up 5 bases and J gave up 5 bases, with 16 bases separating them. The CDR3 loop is CASSPLRSMHEQYF. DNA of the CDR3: TGTGCCAGCAGCCCTCTACGGAGTATGCACGAGCAGTACTTC.

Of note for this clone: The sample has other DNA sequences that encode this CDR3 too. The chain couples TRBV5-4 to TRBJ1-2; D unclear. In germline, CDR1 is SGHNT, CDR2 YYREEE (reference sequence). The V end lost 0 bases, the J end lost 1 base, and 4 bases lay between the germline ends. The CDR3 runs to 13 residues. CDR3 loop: CASSLAGNYGYTF. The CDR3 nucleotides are TGTGCCAGCAGCTTGGCTGGTAACTATGGCTACACCTTC.

The CDR3, as DNA: TGCGCCAGCAGCCGGACAGGGGTTGCAACTAATGAAAAACTGTTTTTT. It codes for CASSRTGVATNEKLFF. The chain carries TRBV5-1 and TRBJ1-4; 9 nucleotides agree with TRBD1. The CDR3 has 16 residues. Looked up from germline, CDR1 is SGHRS and CDR2 is YFSETQ. J was trimmed by 0 bases and V by 4 bases; bases with no gene match: 4.

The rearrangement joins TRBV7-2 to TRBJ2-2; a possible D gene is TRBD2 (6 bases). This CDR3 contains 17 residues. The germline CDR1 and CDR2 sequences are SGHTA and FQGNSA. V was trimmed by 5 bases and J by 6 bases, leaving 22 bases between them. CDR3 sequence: CASSRGMLADLSGELFF. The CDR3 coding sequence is TGTGCCAGCAGCCGGGGGATGTTAGCGGACCTCTCCGGGGAGCTGTTTTTT.

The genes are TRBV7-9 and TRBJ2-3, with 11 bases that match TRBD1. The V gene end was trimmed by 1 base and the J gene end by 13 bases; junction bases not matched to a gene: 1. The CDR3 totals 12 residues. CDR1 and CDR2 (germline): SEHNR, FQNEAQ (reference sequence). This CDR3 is CASSLGTGGKYF. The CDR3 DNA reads TGTGCCAGCAGCTTAGGGACAGGGGGCAAGTATTTT.

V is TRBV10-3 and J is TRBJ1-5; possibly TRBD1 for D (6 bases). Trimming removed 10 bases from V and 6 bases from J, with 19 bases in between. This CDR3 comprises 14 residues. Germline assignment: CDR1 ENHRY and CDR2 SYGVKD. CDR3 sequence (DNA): TGTGCCACGACAGGTGGGGAAAGCGGTCAGCCCCAGCATTTT. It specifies CATTGGESGQPQHF.

CDR3 DNA sequence: TGCGCCAGCAGCTTGCAGGGGCACAACACTGAAGCTTTCTTT. Encoded protein: CASSLQGHNTEAFF. The gene calls are TRBV5-1 and TRBJ1-1; TRBD1 is a possible D gene (6 bases). Trimming removed 1 base from V and 2 bases from J, with 9 bases in between. The CDR3 has 14 residues. Germline lookup yields CDR1 SGHRS and CDR2 YFSETQ.

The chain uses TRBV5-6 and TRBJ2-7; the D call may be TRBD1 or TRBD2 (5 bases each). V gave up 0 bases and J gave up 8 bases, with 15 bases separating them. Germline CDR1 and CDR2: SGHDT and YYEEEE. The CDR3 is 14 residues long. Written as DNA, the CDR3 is TGTGCCAGCAGCTTGGTTGGGACCCCCAACAAGCAGTACTTC. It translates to CASSLVGTPNKQYF. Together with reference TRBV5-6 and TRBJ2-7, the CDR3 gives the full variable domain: DAGVTQSPTHLIKTRGQQVTLRCSPKSGHDTVSWYQQALGQGPQFIFQYYEEEERQRGNFPDRFSGHQFPNYSSELNVNALLLGDSALYLCASSLVGTPNKQYFGPGTRLTVT.

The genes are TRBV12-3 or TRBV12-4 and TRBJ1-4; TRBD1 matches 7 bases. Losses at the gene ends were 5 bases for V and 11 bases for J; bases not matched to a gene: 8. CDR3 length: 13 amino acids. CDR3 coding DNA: TGTGCCAGCAGTGTCTCCGGGACAGAGAAACTGTTTTTT. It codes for CASSVSGTEKLFF.

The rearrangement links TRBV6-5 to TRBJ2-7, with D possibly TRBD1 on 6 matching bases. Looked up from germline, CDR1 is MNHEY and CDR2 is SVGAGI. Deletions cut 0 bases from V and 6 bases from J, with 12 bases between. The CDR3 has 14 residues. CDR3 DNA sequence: TGTGCCAGCAGTTACTCTGGGACAATCGGCGAGCAGTACTTC. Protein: CASSYSGTIGEQYF.

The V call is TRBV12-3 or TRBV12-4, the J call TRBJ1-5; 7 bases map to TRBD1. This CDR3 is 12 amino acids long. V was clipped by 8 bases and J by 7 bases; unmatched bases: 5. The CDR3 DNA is TGTGCCAGCCCGGGACAGAGGCAGCCCCAGCATTTT. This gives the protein CASPGQRQPQHF.

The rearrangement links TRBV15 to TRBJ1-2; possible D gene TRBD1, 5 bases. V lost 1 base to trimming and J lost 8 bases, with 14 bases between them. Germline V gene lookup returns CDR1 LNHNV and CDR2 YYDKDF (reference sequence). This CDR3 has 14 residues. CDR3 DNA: TGTGCCACCAGCAGAGCAGTTCAGGGTCACGGCTACACCTTC. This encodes CATSRAVQGHGYTF.

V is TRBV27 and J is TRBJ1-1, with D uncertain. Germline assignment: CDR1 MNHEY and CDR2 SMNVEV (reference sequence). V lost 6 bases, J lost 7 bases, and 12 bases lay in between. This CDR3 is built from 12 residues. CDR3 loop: CASRDLKGEAFF. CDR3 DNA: TGTGCCAGCAGAGACCTTAAAGGTGAAGCTTTCTTT.

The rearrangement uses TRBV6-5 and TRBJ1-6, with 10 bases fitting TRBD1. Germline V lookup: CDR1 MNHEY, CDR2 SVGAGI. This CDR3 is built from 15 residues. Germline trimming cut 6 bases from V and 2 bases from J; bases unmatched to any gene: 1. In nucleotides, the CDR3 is TGTGCCAGCAGGGGACAGGGGACCTATAATTCACCCCTCCACTTT. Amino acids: CASRGQGTYNSPLHF.